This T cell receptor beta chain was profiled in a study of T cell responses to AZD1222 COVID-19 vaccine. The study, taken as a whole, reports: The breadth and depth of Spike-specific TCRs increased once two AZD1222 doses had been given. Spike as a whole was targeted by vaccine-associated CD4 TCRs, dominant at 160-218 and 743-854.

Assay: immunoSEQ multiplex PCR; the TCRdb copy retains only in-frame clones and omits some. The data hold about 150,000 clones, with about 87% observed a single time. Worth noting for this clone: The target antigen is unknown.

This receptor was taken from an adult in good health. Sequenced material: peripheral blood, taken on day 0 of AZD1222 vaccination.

CDR3 sequence reads: CSVGGGLGSEQYF. The CDR3 nucleotides are TGCAGCGTTGGAGGAGGGCTGGGGTCCGAGCAGTACTTC. The chain links TRBV29-1 to TRBJ2-7, with D possibly being TRBD2 (6 bases). This CDR3 spans 13 amino acids. Trimming took 4 bases from V and 6 from J, leaving 16 bases between them. Looked up from germline, CDR1 is SQVTM and CDR2 is ANQGSEA.